Shown below are 9 T cell receptor beta chains from a single sample sequenced in a study of CD8 T cells in ankylosing spondylitis. TCRdb re-called the 5' RACE reads through MiXCR, storing one row per CDR3 protein. The table shows about 42,000 distinct CDR3 sequences, with approximately 3.6% occurring only once. Sequencing was carried out using blood, either unsorted or a sorted T cell fraction (not recorded which). These receptors all stem from a female donor with ankylosing spondylitis or in good health (not recorded which).

This clonotype was found many times. CDR3 sequence (DNA): TGTGCCAGCAGCGTAGAACTCCAGGGTTACAATGAGCAGTTCTTC. As protein: CASSVELQGYNEQFF. The chain has TRBV9 and TRBJ2-1, with a weak D call TRBD1 (5 bases). Germline V gene lookup returns CDR1 SGDLS and CDR2 YYNGEE. V lost 0 bases, J lost 4 bases, and 11 bases lay in between. This CDR3 spans 15 amino acids.

This clonotype is categorized as medium-sized. J is TRBJ2-2 and V is TRBV9; no firm D call. The CDR3 is 15 amino acids. Germline assignment: CDR1 SGDLS and CDR2 YYNGEE. Trimming pared 1 base from V and 0 bases from J, leaving 7 bases between. The CDR3 DNA is TGTGCCAGCAGCGTACCCAGCGCGAACACCGGGGAGCTGTTTTTT. Its translation is CASSVPSANTGELFF.

This clonotype was seen repeatedly, ten times or more. The chain is built from TRBV9 and TRBJ2-1; a possible D gene is TRBD1 (6 bases). Germline V gene data show CDR1 as SGDLS and CDR2 as YYNGEE. The CDR3 totals 15 residues. The V and J ends lost 0 bases and 7 bases respectively, with 14 bases between them. CDR3 bases: TGTGCCAGCAGCGTAGCAGGGGCTTGGTATAATGAGCAGTTCTTC. Encoded protein: CASSVAGAWYNEQFF.

This clonotype was counted at least ten times. The rearrangement uses TRBV9 and TRBJ2-1; TRBD2 agrees at 9 bases. The V gene end was trimmed by 0 bases and the J gene end by 9 bases; junction bases not matched to a gene: 7. The CDR3 is 15 residues long. In germline, CDR1 is SGDLS, CDR2 YYNGEE. This chain's CDR3 is CASSVVWTSDGEQFF. The CDR3 DNA sequence: TGTGCCAGCAGCGTAGTGTGGACTAGCGATGGTGAGCAGTTCTTC.

This clonotype was picked up many times. The chain couples TRBV9 to TRBJ2-1, with D tentatively TRBD1 or TRBD2 (5 bases each). The V end was cut by 0 bases, the J end by 2 bases, with 9 bases between. This CDR3 contains 15 residues. Per germline, CDR1 SGDLS and CDR2 YYNGEE. The CDR3 reads CASSVEGTPYNEQFF. The CDR3 bases are TGTGCCAGCAGCGTAGAGGGGACCCCCTACAATGAGCAGTTCTTC.

The table lists this clonotype with many counts. The chain has TRBV9 and TRBJ1-3, with D unclear. The CDR3 is made up of 17 amino acids. CDR1 is SGDLS and CDR2 is YYNGEE in the germline V gene. The ends were cut back, 4 bases at V and 2 bases at J, with 19 bases in the middle. The CDR3 spells CASSPRIGGWAGNTIYF. The CDR3 nucleotides read TGTGCCAGCAGCCCCCGGATCGGCGGTTGGGCTGGAAACACCATATATTTT.

This clonotype was picked up many times. This chain links TRBV9 with TRBJ2-1, with 7 positions matching TRBD2. Looked up from germline, CDR1 is SGDLS and CDR2 is YYNGEE. Losses at the gene ends were 0 bases for V and 6 bases for J; bases not matched to a gene: 9. The CDR3 is made up of 16 amino acids. In DNA form, the CDR3 reads TGTGCCAGCAGCGTAGCTCCAGCGGGGCCCGGCAATGAGCAGTTCTTC. Protein product: CASSVAPAGPGNEQFF.

This clonotype was seen repeatedly, ten times or more. The V and J genes are TRBV9 and TRBJ1-1; D remains unclear. V shed 0 bases and J shed 4 bases, with 13 bases lying between them. The CDR3 spans 15 residues. Germline assignment: CDR1 SGDLS and CDR2 YYNGEE. CDR3 in DNA: TGTGCCAGCAGCGTAGGAAAAGCGGGGATCACTGAAGCTTTCTTT. This gives the protein CASSVGKAGITEAFF.

This clonotype was picked up many times. The rearrangement joins TRBV9 to TRBJ2-3; D is tentatively TRBD1 or TRBD2 (6 bases each). Germline values: CDR1 SGDLS, CDR2 YYNGEE. Trimming cost V 0 bases and J 4 bases, with 15 bases left between them. CDR3 size: 16 residues. This CDR3 reads CASSVAPGEVADTQYF. As DNA, the CDR3 is TGTGCCAGCAGCGTAGCCCCAGGGGAGGTCGCAGATACGCAGTATTTT.